This is a list of T cell receptor beta chains from one sample in a study of T cell repertoires in cytomegalovirus infection. Their cognate antigens are unknown. TCRdb used MiXCR to reprocess the reads, holding one entry per CDR3 protein. Here the sample spans about 920,000 distinct CDR3 sequences, around a third being singletons. Sequenced here: cultured CD8+ T cells from PBMCs, sampled from culture after CMV antigen stimulation. These receptors all stem from a human donor in good health (CMV status not recorded). Some clones in this sample may be carry-over from other donors' samples. CDR3s include the opening cysteine and the closing phenylalanine or tryptophan. D genes are given only for firm matches. For some rows the clone size is stated as once, few or many, or as a class when expanded; others skip it.

d_call: NA; clone_size: NA; j_call: TRBJ2-2; v_call: TRBV6-5; cdr3_length: 15; cdr3_aa: CASRRQVRVPGELFF; cdr3_nt: TGTGCCAGCAGACGCCAGGTCCGGGTTCCCGGGGAGCTGTTTTTT
d_call: NA; clone_size: many; j_call: TRBJ2-1; v_call: TRBV7-8; cdr3_length: 11; cdr3_aa: CASSLGQEQFF; cdr3_nt: TGTGCCAGCAGCCTCGGACAGGAGCAGTTCTTC
d_call: NA; clone_size: NA; j_call: TRBJ1-1; v_call: TRBV15; cdr3_length: 18; cdr3_aa: CATSRDPPSTGANTEAFF; cdr3_nt: TGTGCCACCAGCAGAGACCCCCCATCGACAGGAGCGAACACTGAAGCTTTCTTT
d_call: NA; clone_size: NA; j_call: TRBJ1-1; v_call: TRBV4-1; cdr3_length: 15; cdr3_aa: CASSQVEGGVTEAFF; cdr3_nt: TGCGCCAGCAGCCAAGTCGAAGGGGGTGTCACTGAAGCTTTCTTT
d_call: NA; clone_size: NA; j_call: TRBJ2-1; v_call: TRBV5-1; cdr3_length: 11; cdr3_aa: CASLSGNEQFF; cdr3_nt: TGCGCCAGTCTCTCGGGAAATGAGCAGTTCTTC
d_call: NA; clone_size: once; j_call: TRBJ2-5; v_call: TRBV12-3/TRBV12-4; cdr3_length: 16; cdr3_aa: CASSPTSRGTQETQYF; cdr3_nt: TGTGCCAGCAGCCCAACTAGCAGGGGGACCCAAGAGACCCAGTACTTC
d_call: TRBD1; clone_size: few; j_call: TRBJ2-2; v_call: TRBV7-9; cdr3_length: 17; cdr3_aa: CASSSVEQGARTGELFF; cdr3_nt: TGTGCCAGCAGTTCCGTCGAACAGGGGGCACGGACCGGGGAGCTGTTTTTT
d_call: TRBD1; clone_size: NA; j_call: TRBJ2-5; v_call: TRBV7-8; cdr3_length: 15; cdr3_aa: CASSLEQGARETQYF; cdr3_nt: TGTGCCAGCAGCTTAGAACAGGGGGCACGAGAGACCCAGTACTTC
d_call: TRBD2; clone_size: NA; j_call: TRBJ2-1; v_call: TRBV19; cdr3_length: 14; cdr3_aa: CASRIAGAYNEQFF; cdr3_nt: TGTGCCAGTAGGATAGCGGGGGCCTACAATGAGCAGTTCTTC
d_call: TRBD1; clone_size: many; j_call: TRBJ2-7; v_call: TRBV7-6; cdr3_length: 19; cdr3_aa: CASSSSGGTGIGRAYEQYF; cdr3_nt: TGTGCCAGCAGCTCCTCCGGTGGGACAGGGATAGGTAGGGCCTACGAGCAGTACTTC
d_call: NA; clone_size: many; j_call: TRBJ2-1; v_call: TRBV7-2; cdr3_length: 11; cdr3_aa: CASSLAYEQFF; cdr3_nt: TGTGCCAGCAGCTTAGCCTATGAGCAGTTCTTC
d_call: NA; clone_size: few; j_call: TRBJ1-5; v_call: TRBV7-8; cdr3_length: 17; cdr3_aa: CASSLASRGPWLEPQHF; cdr3_nt: TGTGCCAGCAGCTTAGCGAGTCGGGGCCCCTGGTTGGAGCCCCAGCATTTT
d_call: TRBD1; clone_size: few; j_call: TRBJ1-6; v_call: TRBV7-9; cdr3_length: 15; cdr3_aa: CASSLVGRGHSPLHF; cdr3_nt: TGTGCCAGCAGCTTAGTTGGCAGGGGGCATTCACCCCTCCACTTT
d_call: NA; clone_size: NA; j_call: TRBJ1-4; v_call: TRBV11-1; cdr3_length: 15; cdr3_aa: CASSLREGPKEKLFF; cdr3_nt: TGTGCCAGCAGCTTGAGGGAGGGGCCGAAGGAAAAACTGTTTTTT
d_call: TRBD2; clone_size: NA; j_call: TRBJ2-2; v_call: TRBV4-1; cdr3_length: 16; cdr3_aa: CASSQRGGGHTGELFF; cdr3_nt: TGCGCCAGCAGCCAAAGGGGCGGGGGGCACACCGGGGAGCTGTTTTTT
d_call: NA; clone_size: few; j_call: TRBJ2-3; v_call: TRBV4-1; cdr3_length: 13; cdr3_aa: CASSQGMQNTQYF; cdr3_nt: TGCGCCAGCAGCCAAGGGATGCAGAATACGCAGTATTTT
d_call: NA; clone_size: NA; j_call: TRBJ1-6; v_call: TRBV6-2/TRBV6-3; cdr3_length: 15; cdr3_aa: CASSYLSPGSSPLHF; cdr3_nt: TGTGCCAGCAGTTACTTGTCACCGGGGAGTTCACCCCTCCACTTT
d_call: TRBD2; clone_size: NA; j_call: TRBJ2-3; v_call: TRBV7-9; cdr3_length: 16; cdr3_aa: CATAGLAGPLTDTQYF; cdr3_nt: TGTGCCACCGCGGGTCTAGCGGGACCCCTCACAGATACGCAGTATTTT
d_call: TRBD1; clone_size: many; j_call: TRBJ1-2; v_call: TRBV27; cdr3_length: 14; cdr3_aa: CASSLRGPVWGYTF; cdr3_nt: TGTGCCAGCAGTCTGAGGGGGCCGGTCTGGGGCTACACCTTC
d_call: NA; clone_size: NA; j_call: TRBJ1-5; v_call: TRBV27; cdr3_length: 15; cdr3_aa: CASSPYPGASQPQHF; cdr3_nt: TGTGCCAGCAGTCCATATCCGGGGGCGAGTCAGCCCCAGCATTTT
d_call: NA; clone_size: few; j_call: TRBJ1-3; v_call: TRBV3-1; cdr3_length: 15; cdr3_aa: CASSQDGGPRNTIYF; cdr3_nt: TGTGCCAGCAGCCAAGACGGGGGGCCCAGAAACACCATATATTTT
d_call: TRBD1; clone_size: few; j_call: TRBJ1-2; v_call: TRBV6-1; cdr3_length: 16; cdr3_aa: CASSEATDRGHYGYTF; cdr3_nt: TGTGCCAGCAGTGAAGCAACGGACAGGGGTCACTATGGCTACACCTTC
d_call: TRBD1; clone_size: many; j_call: TRBJ2-2; v_call: TRBV7-9; cdr3_length: 17; cdr3_aa: CASSLRRDRANTGELFF; cdr3_nt: TGTGCCAGCAGCTTAAGACGGGACAGGGCTAACACCGGGGAGCTGTTTTTT
d_call: TRBD1; clone_size: few; j_call: TRBJ1-5; v_call: TRBV7-9; cdr3_length: 14; cdr3_aa: CASSLQGAFQPQHF; cdr3_nt: TGTGCCAGCAGCTTACAGGGGGCATTTCAGCCCCAGCATTTT
d_call: TRBD2; clone_size: NA; j_call: TRBJ2-3; v_call: TRBV6-6; cdr3_length: 17; cdr3_aa: CASRVTSPLFSTDTQYF; cdr3_nt: TGTGCCAGCAGGGTGACTAGCCCACTTTTTAGCACAGATACGCAGTATTTT
d_call: TRBD2; clone_size: many; j_call: TRBJ2-3; v_call: TRBV7-6; cdr3_length: 16; cdr3_aa: CASSSRLAGVEGTQYF; cdr3_nt: TGTGCCAGCAGCTCCCGACTAGCGGGGGTTGAGGGTACGCAGTATTTT
d_call: TRBD1; clone_size: few; j_call: TRBJ1-2; v_call: TRBV12-3/TRBV12-4; cdr3_length: 13; cdr3_aa: CASNGDRGKDYTF; cdr3_nt: TGTGCCAGCAATGGGGACAGGGGAAAGGACTACACCTTC
d_call: NA; clone_size: NA; j_call: TRBJ1-1; v_call: TRBV12-3/TRBV12-4; cdr3_length: 15; cdr3_aa: CASSLILDVNTEAFF; cdr3_nt: TGTGCCAGCAGTTTAATATTGGATGTGAACACTGAAGCTTTCTTT
d_call: NA; clone_size: NA; j_call: TRBJ2-3; v_call: TRBV6-8; cdr3_length: 15; cdr3_aa: CASSGTREDTDTQYF; cdr3_nt: TGTGCCAGCAGTGGAACTAGAGAGGACACAGATACGCAGTATTTT
d_call: TRBD1; clone_size: NA; j_call: TRBJ2-7; v_call: TRBV9; cdr3_length: 14; cdr3_aa: CASSVTDRGHEQYF; cdr3_nt: TGTGCCAGCAGCGTGACGGACAGGGGACACGAGCAGTACTTC
d_call: NA; clone_size: NA; j_call: TRBJ2-1; v_call: TRBV5-6; cdr3_length: 14; cdr3_aa: CASIGGVSYNEQFF; cdr3_nt: TGTGCCAGCATCGGAGGGGTCTCCTACAATGAGCAGTTCTTC
d_call: TRBD2; clone_size: few; j_call: TRBJ2-1; v_call: TRBV12-3/TRBV12-4; cdr3_length: 16; cdr3_aa: CASSTAGERADNEQFF; cdr3_nt: TGTGCCAGCAGTACCGCGGGGGAAAGGGCGGACAATGAGCAGTTCTTC
d_call: NA; clone_size: once; j_call: TRBJ2-2; v_call: TRBV6-1; cdr3_length: 16; cdr3_aa: CASSENRYSNTGELFF; cdr3_nt: TGTGCCAGCAGTGAAAACAGGTACTCGAACACCGGGGAGCTGTTTTTT
d_call: NA; clone_size: few; j_call: TRBJ2-1; v_call: TRBV19; cdr3_length: 14; cdr3_aa: CASSIRPGYNEQFF; cdr3_nt: TGTGCCAGTAGTATCCGACCAGGGTACAATGAGCAGTTCTTC
d_call: NA; clone_size: few; j_call: TRBJ2-5; v_call: TRBV12-5; cdr3_length: 18; cdr3_aa: CASGLVTRLIGHQETQYF; cdr3_nt: TGTGCTAGTGGTTTGGTTACCCGTTTGATAGGGCACCAAGAGACCCAGTACTTC
d_call: NA; clone_size: few; j_call: TRBJ2-1; v_call: TRBV6-4; cdr3_length: 13; cdr3_aa: CASSDSWGHEQFF; cdr3_nt: TGTGCCAGCAGTGACTCATGGGGGCATGAGCAGTTCTTC
d_call: NA; clone_size: NA; j_call: TRBJ1-1; v_call: TRBV20-1; cdr3_length: 18; cdr3_aa: CSAREGIVGELRNTEAFF; cdr3_nt: TGCAGTGCTAGAGAAGGCATAGTAGGGGAGTTGAGGAACACTGAAGCTTTCTTT
d_call: TRBD1; clone_size: NA; j_call: TRBJ1-2; v_call: TRBV20-1; cdr3_length: 14; cdr3_aa: CSANTGGVSDGYTF; cdr3_nt: TGCAGTGCTAACACAGGGGGCGTTTCGGATGGCTACACCTTC
d_call: NA; clone_size: NA; j_call: TRBJ2-3; v_call: TRBV6-1; cdr3_length: 16; cdr3_aa: CASSEQRGAVSDTQYF; cdr3_nt: TGTGCCAGCAGTGAACAGCGCGGAGCGGTGTCAGATACGCAGTATTTT
d_call: NA; clone_size: NA; j_call: TRBJ2-1; v_call: TRBV5-6; cdr3_length: 14; cdr3_aa: CASSHYRVGDEQFF; cdr3_nt: TGTGCCAGCAGCCATTACAGGGTAGGCGATGAGCAGTTCTTC